This T cell receptor beta chain was sequenced during a study of type 1 and type 2 diabetes patients. The CDR3 extends over 16 amino acids. Per the germline V gene, CDR1 is DFQATT and CDR2 is SNEGSKA (reference sequence). The V gene end was trimmed by 0 bases and the J gene end by 0 bases; junction bases not matched to a gene: 4. Genomic DNA was the PCR template. A primer set of 30 forward and 13 reverse primers amplified the CDR3. TCRdb re-analysed the multiplex PCR reads in MiXCR, keeping a single row per CDR3 protein. This repertoire shows 250,000 to 300,000 distinct CDR3 sequences, 47% found once; its top ten account for roughly 13%. Notes on this clonotype: Its target is unknown.

Other autoimmune diseases and infections within the past four weeks excluded donors. Study-wide results and caveats: Type 2 diabetes and control samples shared highly correlated V and J usage, averaging roughly 0.97.

The receptor's source is a young man with type 2 diabetes. The sequenced material came from peripheral blood mononuclear cells (PBMCs). V and J are TRBV20-1 and TRBJ2-2, with 7 bases identical to TRBD1. The CDR3 DNA follows: TGCAGTGCTAGAGATCCAGGACAGGCGAACACCGGGGAGCTGTTTTTT. Translated: CSARDPGQANTGELFF.